The clone carrying this T cell receptor (beta chain) appeared a single time. Its antigen remains unknown. 5'RACE primed from the constant segment yielded TCR alpha and TCR beta cDNA libraries bearing sample barcodes and UMIs. TCRdb analysed the 5' RACE reads with MiXCR anew, one entry per CDR3 protein. The profile shows roughly 200,000 distinct CDR3 sequences, around 20% of them singletons. This entry comes from a study of T-cell memory formation after mild COVID-19. Whole-study findings and limits: Contracting clones localized mainly to CM and EM when CD4+ and mainly to EMRA when CD8+. The pre-infection memory compartment contained some responding clones, suggesting cross-reactive memory joined.

CDR3 length: 14 amino acids. Trimming cost V 5 bases and J 2 bases, with 10 bases left between them. This sequence originates from an adult woman who had mild COVID-19 (a few samples of this study predate the infection). Cell type and time point are not known. Sequenced sample: PBMCs or a T cell subset sorted from them (not recorded which). The rearrangement uses TRBV12-3 or TRBV12-4 and TRBJ1-5, with D unclear. The CDR3 DNA sequence: TGTGCCAGCAGTCCTCAGTTGGGCAATCAGCCCCAGCATTTT. Protein: CASSPQLGNQPQHF.